These 22 T cell receptor beta chains share one sample of origin, sequenced in a study of blood T cell repertoires in COVID-19 (TCRdb year 2020). The library was prepared using the immunoSEQ multiplex PCR assay. TCRdb's version of the immuneACCESS table is confined to in-frame rearrangements and falls short of the full clone set. An unresolved V gene accounts for under half of the shortfall where checked; the remainder is of unknown origin. Present in this sample are 150,000 to 200,000 clones, roughly 84% of which were seen just once. The ten most abundant clones make up roughly 14% of the sample. The sequencing sample was made of peripheral blood. These receptor sequences come from a man aged 18-30 years with active or convalescent COVID-19.

The sample holds a few counts of this clone. This CDR3 reads CASRSGPNTGELFF. The CDR3 bases are TGTGCCAGCCGTAGCGGCCCGAACACCGGGGAGCTGTTTTTT. The rearrangement uses TRBV5-6 and TRBJ2-2; D is perhaps TRBD2 (6 bases). CDR1 and CDR2 (germline): SGHDT, YYEEEE. The CDR3 has 14 amino acids. V was pared by 7 bases and J by 0 bases, with 10 bases between.

The chain has TRBV28 and TRBJ1-5, with D hard to call. The V gene lost 4 bases and the J gene lost 0 bases, with 10 bases spanning the gap. CDR1 is MDHEN, CDR2 SYDVKM, per germline. The CDR3 totals 15 residues. The CDR3 bases are TGTGCCAGCAGTTCCTCTGGAGTTAGCAATCAGCCCCAGCATTTT. It yields the protein CASSSSGVSNQPQHF.

Here the CDR3 DNA reads TGTGCCAGCAGCCAGGGAGCGGGAGGGTTCAACGAGCAGTACTTC. Protein: CASSQGAGGFNEQYF. V is TRBV7-2 and J is TRBJ2-7, with TRBD2 identical over 10 bases. The germline CDR1 and CDR2 sequences are SGHTA and FQGNSA. J was trimmed by 5 bases and V by 5 bases; bases with no gene match: 9. The CDR3 has 15 residues.

The gene calls are TRBV30 and TRBJ1-3, with D tentatively TRBD1 (6 bases). Germline V lookup: CDR1 GTSNPN, CDR2 SVGIG (reference sequence). The CDR3 is 14 residues long. The V end was cut by 3 bases, the J end by 3 bases, with 12 bases between. In DNA form, the CDR3 reads TGTGCCTGGAGAAGCCGGGACAATGGAAACACCATATATTTT. Its translation: CAWRSRDNGNTIYF.

The genes are TRBV5-4 and TRBJ1-1, with TRBD1 matching 9 bases. CDR1 SGHNT and CDR2 YYREEE come from the germline V gene (reference sequence). The CDR3 covers 14 residues. J was trimmed by 6 bases and V by 4 bases; bases with no gene match: 7. CDR3 sequence reads: CASSRDRVRSEAFF. CDR3 sequence (DNA): TGTGCCAGCAGCAGGGACAGGGTCAGGTCTGAAGCTTTCTTT.

This clone was observed once. The rearrangement joins TRBV7-2 to TRBJ1-1; D perhaps matches TRBD1 (5 bases). CDR3 length equals 15 residues. V lost 1 base and J 1 base, leaving 10 bases between the germline ends. CDR1 and CDR2 from the germline V gene are SGHTA and FQGNSA. CDR3 DNA: TGTGCCAGCAGCTTAGAAGGGGTGTCGAACACTGAAGCTTTCTTT. The encoded protein is CASSLEGVSNTEAFF.

This clone was recorded once. This chain links TRBV5-5 with TRBJ1-1; D perhaps matches TRBD1 (5 bases). CDR1 SGHKS and CDR2 YYEKEE come from the germline V gene (reference sequence). The CDR3 consists of 16 residues. V lost 4 bases, J lost 5 bases, and 21 bases lay in between. CDR3 in amino acids: CASSLDSIGVRTEAFF. The CDR3 coding sequence is TGTGCCAGCAGCCTCGACAGTATTGGAGTTAGAACTGAAGCTTTCTTT.

The rearrangement joins TRBV2 to TRBJ1-4; 7 bases are shared with TRBD1. Germline V CDR1 and CDR2: SNHLY, FYNNEI. The CDR3 has 16 amino acids. V gave up 7 bases and J gave up 2 bases; unmatched junction bases: 10. The DNA of the CDR3 is TGTGCCAGCAAAAATCCCGACAGGGACACTAATGAAAAACTGTTTTTT. Protein sequence: CASKNPDRDTNEKLFF.

The chain recombines TRBV7-2 with TRBJ1-5; no firm D call. V lost 0 bases and J lost 14, with 17 bases in between. The CDR3 is 14 amino acids. CDR1 is SGHTA and CDR2 is FQGNSA in the germline V gene. CDR3 protein: CASSLAPDSPWKHF. The DNA for the CDR3 is TGTGCCAGCAGCTTAGCCCCCGACTCCCCCTGGAAGCATTTT.

The rearrangement joins TRBV4-1 to TRBJ2-7; TRBD2 aligns across 9 bases. V lost 4 bases and J lost 4; bases outside the gene matches: 11. The V gene's germline CDR1 is MGHRA and CDR2 YSYEKL. The CDR3 has 16 amino acids. This CDR3 reads CASSLLPGLASYEQYF. CDR3 DNA: TGCGCCAGCAGCCTACTTCCGGGACTAGCAAGTTACGAGCAGTACTTC.

V gene TRBV4-3 combines with J gene TRBJ2-1; possibly TRBD2 for D (6 bases). Germline lookup yields CDR1 LGHNA and CDR2 YSLEER. With 4 bases removed from V and 6 bases from J, the gap between germline ends came to 10 bases. This CDR3 spans 13 amino acids. The DNA of the CDR3 is TGCGCCAGCAGCCGGGGGACTGGCAATGAGCAGTTCTTC. It encodes CASSRGTGNEQFF.

V and J are TRBV4-3 and TRBJ2-3; unclear D gene. Germline CDR1 LGHNA, CDR2 YSLEER. The CDR3 length is 16 residues. Trimming took off 3 bases at V and 2 bases at J, with 15 bases between the two ends. The CDR3 bases are TGCGCCAGCAGCCAGGCCTATCTAGAGTACACAGATACGCAGTATTTT. Its protein product is CASSQAYLEYTDTQYF.

V and J are TRBV4-1 and TRBJ2-3; 10 bases align to TRBD2. The CDR3 runs to 18 residues. Germline V CDR1 and CDR2: MGHRA, YSYEKL. Trimming removed 5 bases from V and 5 bases from J; junction bases left unmatched: 16. The CDR3 sequence: CASSTRDYGASGGDTQYF. The CDR3 nucleotides read TGCGCCAGCAGCACAAGAGATTACGGGGCTAGCGGGGGAGATACGCAGTATTTT.

This clone was seen once. The chain links TRBV9 to TRBJ1-2; no firm D call. Trimming took off 1 base at V and 4 bases at J, with 14 bases between the two ends. This CDR3 is 15 amino acids long. Per germline, CDR1 SGDLS and CDR2 YYNGEE. The CDR3 is CASSVTDGVPYGYTF. As DNA, the CDR3 is TGTGCCAGCAGCGTAACTGACGGAGTCCCCTATGGCTACACCTTC.

This chain uses TRBV15 with TRBJ2-7, with D maybe TRBD2 (5 bases). The CDR3 is 15 residues long. Looked up from germline, CDR1 is LNHNV and CDR2 is YYDKDF (reference sequence). V was pared by 0 bases and J by 6 bases, with 15 bases between. CDR3 in DNA: TGTGCCACCAGCAGAGATTATGGTCGAGGGTCCGAGCAGTACTTC. Its translation is CATSRDYGRGSEQYF. Variable domain in full (rest from reference TRBV15 and TRBJ2-7): DAMVIQNPRYQVTQFGKPVTLSCSQTLNHNVMYWYQQKSSQAPKLLFHYYDKDFNNEADTPDNFQSRRPNTSFCFLDIRSPGLGDTAMYLCATSRDYGRGSEQYFGPGTRLTVT.

The chain employs TRBV7-9 and TRBJ2-7; 8 nucleotides line up with TRBD1. CDR3 length equals 15 residues. The V and J ends lost 4 bases and 1 base, in that order; junction bases with no gene match: 6. CDR1 is SEHNR and CDR2 is FQNEAQ in the germline V gene (reference sequence). The CDR3 DNA reads as TGTGCCAGCAGCTGGGGGGACAGGAGATCCTACGAGCAGTACTTC. It is translated as CASSWGDRRSYEQYF.

This clone was observed a few times. V and J are TRBV5-1 and TRBJ1-2; D perhaps matches TRBD1 (5 bases). Trimming shortened V by 4 bases and J by 5 bases, and 12 bases separated the two germline ends. CDR1 is SGHRS and CDR2 is YFSETQ in the germline V gene. The CDR3 loop spans 13 amino acids. CDR3 DNA: TGCGCCAGCAGCCTTAATCAGGGATATGGCTACACCTTC. This translates into CASSLNQGYGYTF.

The V gene is TRBV11-3, the J gene TRBJ1-6, with D unclear. V was trimmed by 1 base and J by 9 bases, leaving 13 bases between them. Germline V gene lookup returns CDR1 SGHNT and CDR2 YENEEA. The length of the CDR3 is 15 residues. DNA for the CDR3: TGTGCCAGCAGCTTAGTTTCGGGGATTAGTTCACCCCTCCACTTT. It codes for CASSLVSGISSPLHF.

J is TRBJ2-7 and V is TRBV11-2, with 12 bases lining up with TRBD2. The CDR3 runs 15 residues. Germline V lookup: CDR1 SGHAT, CDR2 FQNNGV. Trimming cost V 5 bases and J 3 bases; bases outside gene matches: 5. In DNA, the CDR3 is TGTGCCAGCAGCCCCTGGACTAGCGGGAACTACGAGCAGTACTTC. Translated: CASSPWTSGNYEQYF.

The CDR3 loop reads CASSRGYSYEQYF. CDR3 nucleotides: TGTGCCAGTAGTCGAGGATACTCCTACGAGCAGTACTTC. The rearrangement links TRBV19 to TRBJ2-7; D uncertain. The CDR3 consists of 13 residues. Trimming shortened V by 5 bases and J by 0 bases, and 8 bases separated the two germline ends. The germline CDR1 and CDR2 sequences are LNHDA and SQIVND (reference sequence).

This clone has just one count. The rearrangement joins TRBV4-2 to TRBJ1-1, with TRBD1 matching 7 bases. The germline CDR1 and CDR2 sequences are LGHNA and YNFKEQ. The length of the CDR3 is 13 residues. Trimming at V came to 6 bases and at J to 4 bases, leaving 5 bases not matched to a gene. The CDR3 sequence: CASRSAGGTEAFF. CDR3 DNA: TGTGCCAGCAGATCCGCAGGGGGCACTGAAGCTTTCTTT.

The V call is TRBV5-4, the J call TRBJ2-7; 9 nucleotides match TRBD2. V shed 4 bases and J 2 bases; nucleotides not matched to a gene: 7. CDR1 is SGHNT, CDR2 YYREEE, per germline (reference sequence). This CDR3 is 15 amino acids long. The CDR3 loop is CASSRSGSPTYEQYF. CDR3 nucleotide sequence: TGTGCCAGCAGCCGTAGCGGGAGCCCCACCTACGAGCAGTACTTC.